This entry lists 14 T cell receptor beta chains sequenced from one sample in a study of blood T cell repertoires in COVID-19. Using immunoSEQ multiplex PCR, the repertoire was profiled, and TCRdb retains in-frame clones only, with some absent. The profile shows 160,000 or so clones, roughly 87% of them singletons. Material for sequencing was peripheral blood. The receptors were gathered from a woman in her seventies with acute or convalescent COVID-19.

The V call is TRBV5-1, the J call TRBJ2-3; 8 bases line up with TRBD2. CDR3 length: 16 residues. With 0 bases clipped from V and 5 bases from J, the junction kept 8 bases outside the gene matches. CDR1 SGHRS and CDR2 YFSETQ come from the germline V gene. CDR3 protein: CASSLGRGAQGDTQYF. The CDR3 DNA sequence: TGCGCCAGCAGCTTGGGGCGGGGGGCGCAAGGAGATACGCAGTATTTT.

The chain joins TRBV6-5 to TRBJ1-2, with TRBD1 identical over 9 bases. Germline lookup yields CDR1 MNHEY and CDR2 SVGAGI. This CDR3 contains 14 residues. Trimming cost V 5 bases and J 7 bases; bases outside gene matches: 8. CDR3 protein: CASSRTGENGGYTF. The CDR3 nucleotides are TGTGCCAGCAGTCGGACAGGGGAGAACGGTGGCTACACCTTC.

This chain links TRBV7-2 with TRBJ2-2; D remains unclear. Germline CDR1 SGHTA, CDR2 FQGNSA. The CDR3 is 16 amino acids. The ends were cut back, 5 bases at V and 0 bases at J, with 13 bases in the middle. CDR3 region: CASSPTVVANTGELFF. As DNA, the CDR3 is TGTGCCAGCAGCCCTACTGTGGTGGCGAACACCGGGGAGCTGTTTTTT. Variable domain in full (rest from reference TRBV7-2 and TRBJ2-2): GAGVSQSPSNKVTEKGKDVELRCDPISGHTALYWYRQSLGQGLEFLIYFQGNSAPDKSGLPSDRFSAERTGGSVSTLTIQRTQQEDSAVYLCASSPTVVANTGELFFGEGSRLTVL.

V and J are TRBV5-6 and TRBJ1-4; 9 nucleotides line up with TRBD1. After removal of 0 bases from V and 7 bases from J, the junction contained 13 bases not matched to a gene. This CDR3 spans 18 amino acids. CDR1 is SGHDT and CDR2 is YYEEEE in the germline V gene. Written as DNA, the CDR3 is TGTGCCAGCAGCTTGGCCGGGACAGGGCTAGGTAAGGGTGAAAAACTGTTTTTT. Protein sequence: CASSLAGTGLGKGEKLFF.

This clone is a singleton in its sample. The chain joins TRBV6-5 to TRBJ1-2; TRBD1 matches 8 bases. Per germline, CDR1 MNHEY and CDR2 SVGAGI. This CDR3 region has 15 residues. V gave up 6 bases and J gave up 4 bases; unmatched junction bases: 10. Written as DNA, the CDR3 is TGTGCCAGCAGCACCTCGGACAGGGCCTTCTATGGCTACACCTTC. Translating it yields CASSTSDRAFYGYTF.

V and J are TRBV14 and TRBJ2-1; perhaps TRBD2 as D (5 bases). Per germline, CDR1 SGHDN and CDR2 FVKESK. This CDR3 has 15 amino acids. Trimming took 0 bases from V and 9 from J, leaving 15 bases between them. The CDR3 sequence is CASSQETPSAGEQFF. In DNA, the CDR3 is TGTGCCAGCAGCCAAGAGACTCCTTCGGCGGGTGAGCAGTTCTTC.

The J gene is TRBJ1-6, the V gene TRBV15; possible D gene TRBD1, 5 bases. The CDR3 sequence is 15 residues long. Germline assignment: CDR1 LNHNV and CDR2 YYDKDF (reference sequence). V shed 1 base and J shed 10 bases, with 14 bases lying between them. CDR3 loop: CATSRAEGVGSPLHF. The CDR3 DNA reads TGTGCCACCAGCAGAGCGGAAGGGGTGGGATCACCCCTCCACTTT.

The CDR3 region is CASSRGGQGGYGYTF. The CDR3 DNA reads as TGTGCCAGCAGCCGGGGGGGACAGGGTGGATATGGCTACACCTTC. V is TRBV3-1 (or the pseudogene TRBV3-2) and J is TRBJ1-2, with 9 bases identical to TRBD1. V dropped 4 bases and J dropped 5; count of bases not matched to a gene: 8. This CDR3 has 15 residues. Germline V lookup: CDR1 LGHDT, CDR2 YNNKEL (reference sequence).

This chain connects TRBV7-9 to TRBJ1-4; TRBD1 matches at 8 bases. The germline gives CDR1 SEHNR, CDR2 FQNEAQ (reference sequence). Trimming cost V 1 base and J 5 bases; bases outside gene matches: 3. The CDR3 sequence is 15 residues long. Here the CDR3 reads CASSLGGTGNEKLFF. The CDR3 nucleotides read TGTGCCAGCAGCTTAGGAGGGACAGGAAATGAAAAACTGTTTTTT.

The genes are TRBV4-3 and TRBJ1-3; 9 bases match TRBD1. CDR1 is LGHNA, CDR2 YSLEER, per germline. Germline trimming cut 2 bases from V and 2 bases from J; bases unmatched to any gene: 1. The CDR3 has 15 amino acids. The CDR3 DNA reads TGCGCCAGCAGCCAATGGGACAGGGCTGGAAACACCATATATTTT. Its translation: CASSQWDRAGNTIYF.

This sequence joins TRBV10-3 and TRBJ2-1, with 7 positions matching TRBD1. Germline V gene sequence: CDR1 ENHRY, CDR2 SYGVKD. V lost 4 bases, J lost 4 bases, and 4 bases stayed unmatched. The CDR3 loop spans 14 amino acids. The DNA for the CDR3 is TGTGCCATCAGTGGGACAGGCATTTACAATGAGCAGTTCTTC. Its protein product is CAISGTGIYNEQFF.

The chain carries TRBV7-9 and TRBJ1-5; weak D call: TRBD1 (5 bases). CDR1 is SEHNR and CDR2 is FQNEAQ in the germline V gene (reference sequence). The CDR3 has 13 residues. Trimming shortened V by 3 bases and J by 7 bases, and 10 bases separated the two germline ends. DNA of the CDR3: TGTGCCAGCAGCTTTGGGGGAGGACAGCCCCAGCATTTT. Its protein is CASSFGGGQPQHF.

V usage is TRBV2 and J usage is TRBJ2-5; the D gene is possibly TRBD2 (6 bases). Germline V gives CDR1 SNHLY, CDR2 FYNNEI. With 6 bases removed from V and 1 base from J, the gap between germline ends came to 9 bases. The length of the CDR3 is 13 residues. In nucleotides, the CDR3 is TGTGCCAGCAGAGCGGGCTTCCAAGAGACCCAGTACTTC. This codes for CASRAGFQETQYF.

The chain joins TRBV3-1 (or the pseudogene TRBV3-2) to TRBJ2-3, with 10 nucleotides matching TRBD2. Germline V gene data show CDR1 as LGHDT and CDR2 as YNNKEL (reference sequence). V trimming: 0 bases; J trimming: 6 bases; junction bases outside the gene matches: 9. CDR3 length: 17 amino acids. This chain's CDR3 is CASSQDYPAGGMDTQYF. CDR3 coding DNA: TGTGCCAGCAGCCAAGATTATCCAGCGGGGGGGATGGATACGCAGTATTTT.